The 10 T cell receptor beta chains below come from one sample, sequenced in a study of cytomegalovirus exposure and HLA in healthy donors. The PCR was carried out with 60 Vbeta primers and 13 Jbeta primers. The method was immunoSEQ multiplex PCR; TCRdb's version includes in-frame clones alone and lacks a portion of them. The profile shows about 140,000 clones, approximately 79% of them singletons. Sequences were obtained from PBMCs. These receptors came from a man in his forties or fifties in good health and CMV-seropositive.

V usage is TRBV27 and J usage is TRBJ2-7; TRBD1 matches at 10 bases. This CDR3 is 13 amino acids long. CDR1 MNHEY and CDR2 SMNVEV come from the germline V gene (reference sequence). V shed 6 bases and J 6 bases; nucleotides not matched to a gene: 5. In DNA, the CDR3 is TGTGCCAGCAGGGGGACAGGGGAGGCCGAGCAGTACTTC. Its protein is CASRGTGEAEQYF.

The chain has TRBV7-9 and TRBJ1-2; no reliable D call. This CDR3 contains 16 residues. Trimming shortened V by 2 bases and J by 8 bases, and 21 bases separated the two germline ends. Per the germline V gene, CDR1 is SEHNR and CDR2 is FQNEAQ (reference sequence). As DNA, the CDR3 is TGTGCCAGCAGCTTATCCACCGTTCAGTCGGCAGGAGGCTACACCTTC. It is translated as CASSLSTVQSAGGYTF.

The chain combines TRBV30 with TRBJ2-7; 10 positions match TRBD1. Trimming removed 5 bases from V and 6 bases from J; junction bases left unmatched: 10. The CDR3 is 14 amino acids. The V gene's germline CDR1 is GTSNPN and CDR2 SVGIG (reference sequence). The CDR3 DNA reads TGTGCCTGGGGGGCCGGGACAGGGGATGGCGAGCAGTACTTC. Its translation is CAWGAGTGDGEQYF.

The chain is built from TRBV19 and TRBJ1-1, with 12 bases matching TRBD1. CDR1 LNHDA and CDR2 SQIVND come from the germline V gene (reference sequence). The CDR3 has 16 residues. The V gene end was trimmed by 3 bases and the J gene end by 5 bases; junction bases not matched to a gene: 7. The CDR3 is CASSIGTGGARTEAFF. CDR3 bases: TGTGCCAGTAGTATCGGGACAGGGGGCGCGAGGACTGAAGCTTTCTTT.

This clone was found a few times. This sequence joins TRBV19 and TRBJ1-1, with no clear D. Per the germline V gene, CDR1 is LNHDA and CDR2 is SQIVND (reference sequence). Trimming removed 3 bases at V and 0 bases at J, with 8 bases between. The CDR3 totals 14 residues. Here the CDR3 reads CASSMNSMNTEAFF. CDR3 DNA: TGTGCCAGTAGTATGAACAGTATGAACACTGAAGCTTTCTTT. Together with reference TRBV19 and TRBJ1-1, the CDR3 gives the full variable domain: DGGITQSPKYLFRKEGQNVTLSCEQNLNHDAMYWYRQDPGQGLRLIYYSQIVNDFQKGDIAEGYSVSREKKESFPLTVTSAQKNPTAFYLCASSMNSMNTEAFFGQGTRLTVV.

This chain links TRBV6-5 with TRBJ2-3, with 7 bases lining up with TRBD2. Per germline, CDR1 MNHEY and CDR2 SVGAGI. The CDR3 runs to 15 residues. V gave up 6 bases and J gave up 1 base; unmatched junction bases: 7. CDR3 amino acids: CASRMGGGGTDTQYF. CDR3 in DNA: TGTGCCAGCAGGATGGGGGGAGGGGGCACAGATACGCAGTATTTT.

The chain is built from TRBV20-1 and TRBJ1-1; no definite D call. This CDR3 has 11 amino acids. CDR1 and CDR2 (germline): DFQATT, SNEGSKA (reference sequence). V was trimmed by 8 bases and J by 4 bases, leaving 11 bases between them. The CDR3 sequence: CSTGLGTEAFF. The CDR3 DNA is TGCAGTACGGGTTTGGGCACTGAAGCTTTCTTT.

Turning to this clone: In the same sample, other DNA sequences code for this CDR3. The V call is TRBV5-6, the J call TRBJ1-2; D uncertain. The germline gives CDR1 SGHDT, CDR2 YYEEEE. The CDR3 spans 12 residues. V lost 4 bases and J 3 bases, leaving 7 bases between the germline ends. This chain's CDR3 is CASSPGDYGYTF. CDR3 sequence (DNA): TGTGCCAGCAGCCCCGGGGACTATGGCTACACCTTC.

This chain links TRBV5-1 with TRBJ1-3; maybe TRBD1 (5 bases). CDR3 length: 15 residues. From germline, CDR1 is SGHRS and CDR2 YFSETQ. V lost 5 bases, J lost 0 bases, and 12 bases lay in between. As DNA, the CDR3 is TGCGCCAGCAGTACCGCAGACAGCTCTGGAAACACCATATATTTT. Its translation is CASSTADSSGNTIYF. Together with reference TRBV5-1 and TRBJ1-3, the CDR3 gives the full variable domain: KAGVTQTPRYLIKTRGQQVTLSCSPISGHRSVSWYQQTPGQGLQFLFEYFSETQRNKGNFPGRFSGRQFSNSRSEMNVSTLELGDSALYLCASSTADSSGNTIYFGEGSWLTVV.

The rearrangement joins TRBV5-1 to TRBJ2-7; D ambiguous. Between the trimmed V and J ends, which lost 2 bases and 5 bases, there was a span of 5 bases. From germline, CDR1 is SGHRS and CDR2 YFSETQ. The length of the CDR3 is 11 residues. Written as DNA, the CDR3 is TGCGCCAGCAGCTTCTCTCACGAGCAGTACTTC. This codes for CASSFSHEQYF.